The clone carrying this TCR beta chain was observed a few times. What it recognizes is unknown. Researchers amplified the TCR beta CDR3 regions from RNA transcripts. The primer set for the first-round RT-PCR of the TCR CDR3 was HTBI. TCRdb reprocessed the multiplex PCR reads with MiXCR, giving one entry per CDR3 protein. The data show 490,000 or so distinct CDR3 sequences, 20% to 25% seen once. This entry belongs to a study of T cells in Graves' hyperthyroidism and ophthalmopathy. Study-wide results and caveats: A model using 13 V-J features told ophthalmopathy apart from stable hyperthyroidism.

The germline V gene has CDR1 DFQATT and CDR2 SNEGSKA (reference sequence). The CDR3 has 14 residues. The germline V and J ends were trimmed by 2 bases and 0 bases, with 7 bases remaining between them. This TCR was recovered from a woman aged 70 to 79 with Graves' ophthalmopathy. The sample taken for sequencing was blood. The chain combines TRBV20-1 with TRBJ1-4, with D uncertain. The CDR3, as DNA: TGCAGTGCTAGACGGCCTGCAACTAATGAAAAACTGTTTTTT. Translating gives CSARRPATNEKLFF.